This TCR beta chain was captured by sequencing in a study of cytomegalovirus exposure and HLA in healthy donors. PCR amplification relied on 60 Vbeta primers (plus 13 Jbeta primers). The repertoire was sequenced with immunoSEQ multiplex PCR; TCRdb's copy has only in-frame clones and lacks some. The profile shows roughly 100,000 clones, less than 85% of them singletons. The length of the CDR3 is 16 residues. The junction had 6 bases not matched to a gene; V was cut back by 4 bases and J by 0 bases. Per germline, CDR1 SNHLY and CDR2 FYNNEI. This sequence originates from a man aged 40-49 years in good health and CMV-seropositive. This chain uses TRBV2 with TRBJ2-5, with TRBD2 matching over 9 bases. The sample was PBMCs. DNA for the CDR3: TGTGCCAGCAGTGGGATAGGACTAGCGAACCAAGAGACCCAGTACTTC. Translating it yields CASSGIGLANQETQYF.